The 17 T cell receptor beta chains given below trace back to one sample, sequenced in a study of shared clonotypes between healthy human individuals. Here immunoSEQ multiplex PCR was the method, and the copy in TCRdb shows in-frame clones only, minus some. The sample consists of some 700,000 clones, 90% of them appearing once. The specimen sequenced was memory CD8+ T cells from PBMCs. Sample subset: CD45RO+ cells pooled with CCR7-negative TemRA cells. Receptors originate from a man aged 18 to 29 in good health. Some clones in this sample may be carry-over from other donors' samples.

The V call is TRBV19, the J call TRBJ2-1; D possibly corresponds to TRBD2 (6 bases). Trimming took 4 bases from V and 11 from J, leaving 15 bases between them. Germline V gene sequence: CDR1 LNHDA, CDR2 SQIVND (reference sequence). The CDR3 contains 13 residues. CDR3 sequence (DNA): TGTGCCAGTAGTACCGGGACTTCGACGCAGCAGTTCTTC. It encodes CASSTGTSTQQFF.

This chain joins TRBV10-2 and TRBJ2-7, with D unresolved. The V gene lost 0 bases and the J gene lost 5 bases, with 17 bases spanning the gap. This CDR3 is built from 16 residues. In germline, CDR1 is WSHSY, CDR2 SAAADI. DNA of the CDR3: TGCGCCAGCAGTGAGTCGTCGGGCAGTTTCTTTGACGAGCAGTACTTC. It specifies CASSESSGSFFDEQYF.

This sequence joins TRBV29-1 and TRBJ1-2; 7 nucleotides align to TRBD1. The V gene end was trimmed by 3 bases and the J gene end by 3 bases; junction bases not matched to a gene: 4. The CDR3 has 13 amino acids. The germline CDR1 and CDR2 sequences are SQVTM and ANQGSEA. The CDR3 nucleotides read TGCAGCGTTGATCCCGGGACAGACTATGGCTACACCTTC. Translated: CSVDPGTDYGYTF.

The V call is TRBV4-3, the J call TRBJ1-6; D not certain. The CDR3 has 13 amino acids. CDR1 and CDR2 (germline): LGHNA, YSLEER. The V end was cut by 0 bases, the J end by 8 bases, with 5 bases between. The CDR3 protein is CASSQDRDSPLHF. CDR3 nucleotide sequence: TGCGCCAGCAGCCAAGATCGTGATTCACCCCTCCACTTT.

The sample holds one count of this clone. The J gene is TRBJ1-2, the V gene TRBV19; possibly TRBD1 for D (6 bases). Germline V gene sequence: CDR1 LNHDA, CDR2 SQIVND (reference sequence). Deletions cut 9 bases from V and 4 bases from J, with 18 bases between. The CDR3 has 14 amino acids. For the CDR3, the DNA is TGTGCCAGCAATCCACTAAAGGACAGCTATGGCTACACCTTC. Protein: CASNPLKDSYGYTF.

The chain carries TRBV28 and TRBJ1-4; a weak D match, TRBD1 (6 bases). The CDR3 totals 15 residues. Trimming cost V 2 bases and J 7 bases, with 14 bases left between them. Germline CDR1 MDHEN, CDR2 SYDVKM. CDR3 residues: CASSLDHRVAEKLFF. DNA for the CDR3: TGTGCCAGCAGTTTAGATCACAGGGTGGCTGAAAAACTGTTTTTT.

The CDR3 DNA is TGTGCCAGCAGCCGGCGGGGGACAACCTACGAGCAGTACTTC. It is translated as CASSRRGTTYEQYF. This chain links TRBV7-2 with TRBJ2-7, with D possibly TRBD2 on 7 matching bases. CDR3 length equals 14 residues. With 5 bases removed from V and 2 bases from J, the gap between germline ends came to 13 bases. From germline, CDR1 is SGHTA and CDR2 FQGNSA.

This clone was detected only a few times. The gene calls are TRBV4-1 and TRBJ2-7; no clear D. Germline V gives CDR1 MGHRA, CDR2 YSYEKL. Trimming left V 0 bases short and J 0 bases short, with 12 bases between. CDR3 size: 16 residues. CDR3: CASSQDLTVSSYEQYF. DNA of the CDR3: TGCGCCAGCAGCCAAGATCTTACGGTGAGCTCCTACGAGCAGTACTTC.

J is TRBJ1-3 and V is TRBV7-3; D perhaps matches TRBD1 (5 bases). V was pared by 5 bases and J by 2 bases, with 13 bases between. This CDR3 has 15 amino acids. CDR1 SGHTA and CDR2 FQGTGA come from the germline V gene. The CDR3 region is CASSPTGLTGNTIYF. CDR3 coding DNA: TGTGCCAGCAGCCCCACAGGTCTTACTGGAAACACCATATATTTT.

This clone was counted a single time. The V gene is TRBV13, the J gene TRBJ2-7; D may correspond to TRBD1 or TRBD2 (5 bases each). V lost 4 bases and J 7 bases, leaving 17 bases between the germline ends. This CDR3 comprises 14 residues. CDR1 is PRHDT, CDR2 FYEKMQ, per germline (reference sequence). The CDR3 nucleotides read TGTGCCAGCAGCTCCGGGACCGCTTTTTGGGAGCAGTACTTC. Its protein product is CASSSGTAFWEQYF.

Worth noting for this clone: A read error is likely here: a far larger clone is one base away. The J gene is TRBJ2-1, the V gene TRBV6-5; D assignment may be TRBD1 or TRBD2 (5 bases each). The CDR3 runs to 14 residues. Germline V gene data show CDR1 as MNHEY and CDR2 as SVGAGI. The CDR3 coding sequence is TGTGCCAGCAGTTACCGTGGGGGTTACAATGGGCAGTTCTTC. Its translation: CASSYRGGYNGQFF.

The chain is built from TRBV28 and TRBJ2-3, with TRBD2 matching over 13 bases. Germline V gene lookup returns CDR1 MDHEN and CDR2 SYDVKM. After removal of 4 bases from V and 4 bases from J, the junction contained 17 bases not matched to a gene. CDR3 size: 20 residues. The CDR3 DNA reads TGTGCCAGCAGTTCCGAACTCACTAGCGGGAGGGCCTTAAGCGCAGATACGCAGTATTTT. This encodes CASSSELTSGRALSADTQYF.

This clone showed up just once. The genes are TRBV6-6 and TRBJ2-1; D is possibly TRBD2 (5 bases). Trimming shortened V by 0 bases and J by 0 bases, and 9 bases separated the two germline ends. The CDR3 contains 16 residues. The germline CDR1 and CDR2 sequences are MNHNY and SVGAGI (reference sequence). The CDR3 sequence is CASSYSPRGSYNEQFF. The CDR3 nucleotides are TGTGCCAGCAGTTACTCTCCACGGGGCTCCTACAATGAGCAGTTCTTC.

This CDR3 reads CSVEKTGAYEQYF. CDR3 sequence (DNA): TGCAGCGTCGAAAAGACAGGGGCATACGAGCAGTACTTC. The chain employs TRBV29-1 and TRBJ2-7; 8 positions match TRBD1. The CDR3 length is 13 residues. CDR1 SQVTM and CDR2 ANQGSEA come from the germline V gene. V was pared by 6 bases and J by 4 bases, with 8 bases of the junction left unmatched.

This chain uses TRBV28 with TRBJ2-7, with D maybe TRBD1 (6 bases). Germline CDR1 and CDR2: MDHEN and SYDVKM. The CDR3 has 16 amino acids. V lost 4 bases to trimming and J lost 6 bases, with 22 bases between them. The CDR3 region has the DNA TGTGCCAGCAGTTCGGTCCGGACTTATCCCAGGGGCGAGCAGTACTTC. It yields the protein CASSSVRTYPRGEQYF.

This chain joins TRBV7-2 and TRBJ2-2; D ambiguous. The germline gives CDR1 SGHTA, CDR2 FQGNSA. The V gene lost 1 base and the J gene lost 3 bases, with 9 bases spanning the gap. The CDR3 spans 15 residues. The chain's CDR3 is CASSLDRLYTGELFF. The CDR3 DNA is TGTGCCAGCAGCTTAGACCGACTCTACACCGGGGAGCTGTTTTTT.

V gene TRBV29-1 combines with J gene TRBJ2-7, with TRBD2 matching over 8 bases. Per germline, CDR1 SQVTM and CDR2 ANQGSEA. V lost 8 bases and J lost 2; bases outside the gene matches: 11. CDR3 length equals 14 residues. CDR3 sequence reads: CSIYSSGRPYEQYF. CDR3 nucleotide sequence: TGCAGCATCTACTCTAGCGGGCGACCCTACGAGCAGTACTTC.